These T cell receptor beta chains were read from a single sample in a study of regulatory T cells in long-lasting Graves disease. A single record per CDR3 protein comes from TCRdb applying MiXCR to the multiplex PCR reads. The data contain roughly 400,000 distinct CDR3 sequences, around a fifth of them singletons. This specimen consisted of peripheral blood mononuclear cells (PBMCs), obtained when the disease was refractory, from a patient treated with antithyroid drugs. The receptor set was obtained from a female donor with Graves disease. Each CDR3 is given with its conserved first and last residue. D genes are given only for firm matches. Expanded clones get a size class; other rows say once, few or many, or leave the size out.

abundance: NA; j_gene: TRBJ2-7; v_gene: TRBV6-9; d_gene: NA; CDR3nt: TGTGCCAGCAGTTACTCGAAGCAGGGCGTTTACGAGCAGTACTTC; CDR3aa: CASSYSKQGVYEQYF
abundance: many; j_gene: TRBJ2-6; v_gene: TRBV2; d_gene: NA; CDR3nt: TGTGCCAGCCGCAGGGAGGCTGGGGCCAACGTCCTGACTTTC; CDR3aa: CASRREAGANVLTF
abundance: NA; j_gene: TRBJ2-7; v_gene: TRBV4-1; d_gene: NA; CDR3nt: TGCGCCAGCAGCCAAGAAATGGGTTACGAGCAGTACTTC; CDR3aa: CASSQEMGYEQYF
abundance: NA; j_gene: TRBJ2-3; v_gene: TRBV27; d_gene: TRBD1; CDR3nt: TGTGCCAGCAGTTTCCCCTCGACAGGGGGCAAAACAGATACGCAGTATTTT; CDR3aa: CASSFPSTGGKTDTQYF
abundance: NA; j_gene: TRBJ2-7; v_gene: TRBV2; d_gene: NA; CDR3nt: TGTGCCAGCAGTTTATTGGGCGGGCGGCTCTACGAGCAGTACTTC; CDR3aa: CASSLLGGRLYEQYF
abundance: few; j_gene: TRBJ2-2; v_gene: TRBV27; d_gene: TRBD2; CDR3nt: TGTGCCAGCAGTTTGACTAGCGGCTACACCGGGGAGCTGTTTTTT; CDR3aa: CASSLTSGYTGELFF
abundance: few; j_gene: TRBJ2-2; v_gene: TRBV5-4; d_gene: TRBD2; CDR3nt: TGTGCCAGCAGCAGACCCGGGACTACGAACACCGGGGAGCTGTTTTTT; CDR3aa: CASSRPGTTNTGELFF
abundance: NA; j_gene: TRBJ2-3; v_gene: TRBV2; d_gene: NA; CDR3nt: TGTGCCAGCAGCGGGGCCGTCTACACAGATACGCAGTATTTT; CDR3aa: CASSGAVYTDTQYF
abundance: few; j_gene: TRBJ2-6; v_gene: TRBV10-2; d_gene: NA; CDR3nt: TGCGCCAGCAGTGATTTTACCTCTGGGGCCAACGTCCTGACTTTC; CDR3aa: CASSDFTSGANVLTF
abundance: many; j_gene: TRBJ2-7; v_gene: TRBV15; d_gene: NA; CDR3nt: TGTGCCACCAGCAGAAACCGGGACGGAACGACCTACGAGCAGTACTTC; CDR3aa: CATSRNRDGTTYEQYF
abundance: many; j_gene: TRBJ2-5; v_gene: TRBV12-3/TRBV12-4; d_gene: TRBD1; CDR3nt: TGTGCCAGCAGTTTTCCCCCGGGACAGAGCCAAGAGACCCAGTACTTC; CDR3aa: CASSFPPGQSQETQYF
abundance: NA; j_gene: TRBJ2-1; v_gene: TRBV6-9; d_gene: TRBD2; CDR3nt: TGTGCCAGCAGTTACGCGTCTAGCGGGAAACCCCTTCGCTTC; CDR3aa: CASSYASSGKPLRF
abundance: few; j_gene: TRBJ2-7; v_gene: TRBV20-1; d_gene: NA; CDR3nt: TGCAGTGCTCCCGACAGACAGCTTTACGAGCAGTACTTC; CDR3aa: CSAPDRQLYEQYF